The TCR beta chain under discussion was sequenced for a study of vaccination effects on CD4 cells after COVID-19. Study-wide context: Researchers drew samples from a few convalescent patients early and late after vaccination. Following the second dose by a median of 72 days, the post-vaccine samples were obtained.

Study results and caveats: In the late period after vaccination, infection- and vaccine-induced clones contracted markedly. Convalescents' post-vaccination spike-reactive clones were chiefly new, vaccine-induced ones.

Sequenced by immunoSEQ multiplex PCR; TCRdb stores in-frame clones only, minus some. The data show some 17,000 clones, over 65% seen once. Ahead of sequencing, the ViraFEST assay grew antigen-specific CD4+ T cells using viral peptide pools. Upon completion of about 10 days in culture, CD4+ T cells were isolated. The person had a PCR-confirmed SARS-CoV-2 infection during March to December 2020. Participants each got two BNT162b2 or mRNA-1273 vaccine doses. This clone was seen just once. The antigen is undetermined. This sequence was found in a human donor who had a prior SARS-CoV-2 infection. Sequenced here: CD4+ T cells from PBMCs cultured with SARS-CoV-2 spike peptides, sampled after COVID-19 vaccination.

The CDR3 region is CASSLPGGDTEAFF. The CDR3 DNA reads as TGTGCCAGCAGCTTACCAGGGGGTGACACTGAAGCTTTCTTT. This sequence joins TRBV7-9 and TRBJ1-1, with TRBD1 identical over 7 bases. Germline CDR1 is SEHNR and CDR2 is FQNEAQ (reference sequence). V dropped 2 bases and J dropped 3; count of bases not matched to a gene: 3. This CDR3 is built from 14 residues.